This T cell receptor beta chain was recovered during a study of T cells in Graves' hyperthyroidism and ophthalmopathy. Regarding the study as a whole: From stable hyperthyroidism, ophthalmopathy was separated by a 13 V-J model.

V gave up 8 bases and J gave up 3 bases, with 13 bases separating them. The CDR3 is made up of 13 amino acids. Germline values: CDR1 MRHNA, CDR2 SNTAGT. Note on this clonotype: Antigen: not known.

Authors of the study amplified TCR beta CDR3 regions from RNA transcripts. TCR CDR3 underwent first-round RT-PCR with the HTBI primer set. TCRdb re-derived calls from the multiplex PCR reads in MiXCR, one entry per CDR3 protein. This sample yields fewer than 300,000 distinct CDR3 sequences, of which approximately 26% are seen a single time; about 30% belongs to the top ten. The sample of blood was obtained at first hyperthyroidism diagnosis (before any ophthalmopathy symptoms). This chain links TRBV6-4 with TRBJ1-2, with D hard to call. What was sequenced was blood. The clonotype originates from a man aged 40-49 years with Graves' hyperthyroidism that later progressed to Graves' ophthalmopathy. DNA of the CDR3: TGTGCCAGCTCCGGGAAGACGGACTATGGCTACACCTTC. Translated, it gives CASSGKTDYGYTF.